This T cell receptor (beta chain) was recovered during a study of cytomegalovirus exposure and HLA in healthy donors. This clone showed up just once. Vbeta (60) and Jbeta (13) primers were used in the PCR. Sequencing used immunoSEQ multiplex PCR; TCRdb keeps in-frame clones, though not all of them. The repertoire holds under 250,000 clones, roughly four fifths seen once, with about 8% in the top ten. The germline V gene has CDR1 SGHNT and CDR2 YYREEE (reference sequence). The CDR3 contains 13 residues. Trimming removed 5 bases from V and 7 bases from J; junction bases left unmatched: 5. This clonotype originated in a woman aged 60-70 years in good health and CMV-seropositive. The chain recombines TRBV5-4 with TRBJ2-1; 8 bases are shared with TRBD2. Material for sequencing was PBMCs. CDR3 DNA: TGTGCCAGCAGGAGAGGCGGGAGGAATGAGCAGTTCTTC. It encodes CASRRGGRNEQFF.